This T cell receptor beta chain came from a study of regulatory T cells in long-lasting Graves disease. Time point meaning: persistent/refractory GD, antithyroid drugs over 5 years with positive TRAb. Isolated PBMC RNA provided the starting material for the TCR library. Assembly of TCR beta libraries relied on iRepertoire HTBI primers together with Arm-PCR of CDR3 regions. TCRdb processed the multiplex PCR reads anew with MiXCR; each CDR3 protein has one entry. The sample includes 300,000 to 400,000 distinct CDR3 sequences, about 20% of them seen just once. V shed 0 bases and J shed 0 bases, with 4 bases lying between them. The CDR3 has 14 residues. CDR1 is SGDLS and CDR2 is YYNGEE in the germline V gene.

The source was peripheral blood mononuclear cells (PBMCs), collected when the disease was refractory, from a patient treated with antithyroid drugs. V and J are TRBV9 and TRBJ1-3; D is ambiguous. The TCR sequence derives from a female donor with Graves disease. The CDR3 sequence: CASSVASSGNTIYF. CDR3 bases: TGTGCCAGCAGCGTAGCCAGCTCTGGAAACACCATATATTTT.